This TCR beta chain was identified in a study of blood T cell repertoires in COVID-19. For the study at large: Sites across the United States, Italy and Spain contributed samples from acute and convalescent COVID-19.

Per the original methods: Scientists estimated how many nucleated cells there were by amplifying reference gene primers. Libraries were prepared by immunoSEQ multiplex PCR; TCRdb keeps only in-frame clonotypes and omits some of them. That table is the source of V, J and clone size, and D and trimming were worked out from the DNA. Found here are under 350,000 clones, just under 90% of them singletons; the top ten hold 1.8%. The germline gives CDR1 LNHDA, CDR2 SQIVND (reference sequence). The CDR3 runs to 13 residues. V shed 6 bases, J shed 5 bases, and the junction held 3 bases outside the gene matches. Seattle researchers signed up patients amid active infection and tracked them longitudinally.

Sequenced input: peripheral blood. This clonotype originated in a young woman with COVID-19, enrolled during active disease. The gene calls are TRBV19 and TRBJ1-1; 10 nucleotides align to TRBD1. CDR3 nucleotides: TGTGCCAGTAGAAAGGACAGGGGGACTGAAGCTTTCTTT. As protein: CASRKDRGTEAFF.